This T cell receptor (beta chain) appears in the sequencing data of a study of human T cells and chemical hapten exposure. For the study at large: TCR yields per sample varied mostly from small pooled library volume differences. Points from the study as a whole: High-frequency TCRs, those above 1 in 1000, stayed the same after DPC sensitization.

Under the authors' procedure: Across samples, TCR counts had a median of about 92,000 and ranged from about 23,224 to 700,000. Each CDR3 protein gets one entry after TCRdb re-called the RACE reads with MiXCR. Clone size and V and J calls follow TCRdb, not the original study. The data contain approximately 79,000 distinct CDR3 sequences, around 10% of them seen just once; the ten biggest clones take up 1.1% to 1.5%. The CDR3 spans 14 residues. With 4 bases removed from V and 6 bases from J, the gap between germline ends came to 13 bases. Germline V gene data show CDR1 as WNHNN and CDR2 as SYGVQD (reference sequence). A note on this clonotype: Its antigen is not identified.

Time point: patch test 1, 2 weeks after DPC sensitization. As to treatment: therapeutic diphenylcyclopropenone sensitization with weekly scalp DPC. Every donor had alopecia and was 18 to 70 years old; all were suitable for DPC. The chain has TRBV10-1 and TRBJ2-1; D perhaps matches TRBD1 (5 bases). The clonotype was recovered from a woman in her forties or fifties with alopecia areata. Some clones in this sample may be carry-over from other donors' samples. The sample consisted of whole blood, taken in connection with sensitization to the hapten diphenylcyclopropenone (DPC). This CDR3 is CASSATGPSNEQFF. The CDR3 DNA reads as TGCGCCAGCAGTGCTACAGGACCTTCCAATGAGCAGTTCTTC.